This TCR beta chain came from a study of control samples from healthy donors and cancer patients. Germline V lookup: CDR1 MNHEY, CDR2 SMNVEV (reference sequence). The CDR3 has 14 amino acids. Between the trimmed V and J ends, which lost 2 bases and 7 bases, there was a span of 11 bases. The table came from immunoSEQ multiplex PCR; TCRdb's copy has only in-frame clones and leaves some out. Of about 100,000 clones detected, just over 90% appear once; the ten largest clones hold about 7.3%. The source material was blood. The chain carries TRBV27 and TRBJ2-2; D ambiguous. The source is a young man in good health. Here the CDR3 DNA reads TGTGCCAGCAGTTTAGGGGTGGTAGGCGGGGAGCTGTTTTTT. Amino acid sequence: CASSLGVVGGELFF.